The 22 T cell receptor beta chains below were found in one sample sequenced in a study of cytomegalovirus exposure and HLA in healthy donors. With 60 Vbeta and 13 Jbeta primers, the PCR was carried out. TCRdb's copy holds only in-frame clones and misses some; the assay was immunoSEQ multiplex PCR. The data hold more than 85,000 clones, with around 83% observed a single time. The material sequenced was PBMCs. The source of these receptors is a woman aged 55-70 years in good health and CMV-seropositive.

This chain links TRBV5-5 with TRBJ1-5; D call uncertain. The V gene's germline CDR1 is SGHKS and CDR2 YYEKEE (reference sequence). Trimming took off 0 bases at V and 5 bases at J, with 6 bases between the two ends. This CDR3 has 13 amino acids. The CDR3 sequence: CASSLDLDQPQHF. Written as DNA, the CDR3 is TGTGCCAGCAGCTTGGATTTAGATCAGCCCCAGCATTTT. Variable domain in full (rest from reference TRBV5-5 and TRBJ1-5): DAGVTQSPTHLIKTRGQQVTLRCSPISGHKSVSWYQQVLGQGPQFIFQYYEKEERGRGNFPDRFSARQFPNYSSELNVNALLLGDSALYLCASSLDLDQPQHFGDGTRLSIL.

This sequence joins TRBV5-1 and TRBJ1-1, with D possibly matching TRBD1 (5 bases). Trimming shortened V by 1 base and J by 1 base, and 17 bases separated the two germline ends. In germline, CDR1 is SGHRS, CDR2 YFSETQ. The CDR3 length is 17 residues. CDR3 in DNA: TGCGCCAGCAGCTTGCGGGGGTTAACGGGAGAGAACACTGAAGCTTTCTTT. Amino acids: CASSLRGLTGENTEAFF.

The chain joins TRBV11-2 to TRBJ2-7, with 8 positions matching TRBD2. V shed 4 bases and J 4 bases; nucleotides not matched to a gene: 6. This CDR3 is built from 14 residues. CDR1 is SGHAT and CDR2 is FQNNGV in the germline V gene. The CDR3 DNA reads TGTGCCAGCAGCTCCCCCGGGACTAGTTACGAGCAGTACTTC. Translation gives CASSSPGTSYEQYF.

This chain uses TRBV2 with TRBJ1-6; no firm D call. The V and J ends lost 1 base and 8 bases respectively, with 15 bases between them. The CDR3 runs to 16 residues. The germline gives CDR1 SNHLY, CDR2 FYNNEI. CDR3 protein: CASSEVGQAIYSPLHF. The CDR3 DNA reads TGTGCCAGCAGTGAAGTCGGCCAGGCAATTTATTCACCCCTCCACTTT.

The CDR3, as DNA: TGTGCCAGCAGCTTAGACAGGGCCCGTAGCAATCAGCCCCAGCATTTT. Translation: CASSLDRARSNQPQHF. The chain has TRBV7-2 and TRBJ1-5, with a possible D match to TRBD1 (6 bases). Germline V gives CDR1 SGHTA, CDR2 FQGNSA. The CDR3 has 16 amino acids. Between the trimmed V and J ends, which lost 1 base and 0 bases, there was a span of 10 bases.

This chain uses TRBV7-7 with TRBJ2-5; TRBD2 matches at 12 bases. Germline assignment: CDR1 SSHAT and CDR2 FNYEAQ (reference sequence). This CDR3 spans 17 amino acids. J was trimmed by 0 bases and V by 1 base; bases with no gene match: 3. For the CDR3, the DNA is TGTGCCAGCAGCTTAGTGCTAGCGGGAGGGAACCAAGAGACCCAGTACTTC. This translates into CASSLVLAGGNQETQYF.

This sequence joins TRBV2 and TRBJ2-7, with 11 bases fitting TRBD2. This CDR3 spans 15 amino acids. The germline V gene has CDR1 SNHLY and CDR2 FYNNEI. The trim removed 7 bases at V and 0 bases at J, leaving 5 bases unmatched. The CDR3 DNA sequence: TGTGCCAGCACTCTGGGACTAGCGGACTCCTACGAGCAGTACTTC. The encoded protein is CASTLGLADSYEQYF.

V and J are TRBV29-1 and TRBJ2-7; 7 bases fit TRBD1. This CDR3 spans 13 amino acids. The germline CDR1 and CDR2 sequences are SQVTM and ANQGSEA. Losses at the gene ends were 4 bases for V and 3 bases for J; bases not matched to a gene: 6. This CDR3 is CSVAKGAGYEQYF. The CDR3 nucleotides read TGCAGCGTTGCCAAGGGGGCGGGCTACGAGCAGTACTTC.

This chain connects TRBV12-5 to TRBJ1-1; D gene uncertain. Per the germline V gene, CDR1 is LGHNT and CDR2 is FRNRAP. The CDR3 is 13 amino acids. V lost 3 bases to trimming and J lost 3 bases, with 8 bases between them. As DNA, the CDR3 is TGTGCTAGTGGTTTAGGCGGTTACACTGAAGCTTTCTTT. It translates to CASGLGGYTEAFF.

The chain recombines TRBV5-1 with TRBJ1-2; D is unresolved. This CDR3 comprises 15 residues. Germline V gene data show CDR1 as SGHRS and CDR2 as YFSETQ. Trimming removed 0 bases at V and 8 bases at J, with 17 bases between. Here the CDR3 DNA reads TGCGCCAGCAGCTTGGCCGGGTTGGTGACTGGAGGCTACACCTTC. Residues: CASSLAGLVTGGYTF.

This clone appeared once. The V and J genes are TRBV6-5 and TRBJ1-1, with D possibly matching TRBD1 (5 bases). The CDR3 extends over 14 amino acids. The germline CDR1 and CDR2 sequences are MNHEY and SVGAGI. V was cut by 0 bases and J by 7 bases, with 12 bases left in between. The CDR3 protein is CASSYSEGMDEAFF. The CDR3 region has the DNA TGTGCCAGCAGTTACTCGGAGGGGATGGATGAAGCTTTCTTT.

This chain joins TRBV19 and TRBJ1-2, with a tentative D call TRBD1 (5 bases). The CDR3 length is 16 residues. CDR1 and CDR2 (germline): LNHDA, SQIVND (reference sequence). V dropped 5 bases and J dropped 4 bases, with 20 bases sitting between them. The CDR3 region is CASSLTVNTATYGYTF. The CDR3 coding sequence is TGTGCCAGTAGTCTGACAGTAAACACAGCTACCTATGGCTACACCTTC.

This clone was recorded once. This chain connects TRBV7-9 to TRBJ2-7, with D unclear. The CDR3 sequence is 13 residues long. Trimming removed 4 bases from V and 4 bases from J, with 11 bases in between. The germline gives CDR1 SEHNR, CDR2 FQNEAQ (reference sequence). CDR3 residues: CASSSLDEYEQYF. The CDR3 bases are TGTGCCAGCAGCTCCCTAGATGAATACGAGCAGTACTTC.

This rearrangement joins TRBV27 to TRBJ1-4, with TRBD1 matching 8 bases. The junction had 10 bases not matched to a gene; V was cut back by 2 bases and J by 14 bases. The CDR3 runs to 14 residues. Germline assignment: CDR1 MNHEY and CDR2 SMNVEV (reference sequence). Written as DNA, the CDR3 is TGTGCCAGCAGTTTACCACAGACAGGGGCACGGCTGTTTTTT. Translation gives CASSLPQTGARLFF.

The chain joins TRBV5-1 to TRBJ2-1, with a weak D call TRBD1 (5 bases). Germline V gene sequence: CDR1 SGHRS, CDR2 YFSETQ. The CDR3 has 17 amino acids. V was shortened by 0 bases and J by 4 bases, with 17 bases between the two germline ends. The CDR3 sequence: CASSLGILGLLYNEQFF. In DNA, the CDR3 is TGCGCCAGCAGCTTGGGCATTCTGGGGCTACTATACAATGAGCAGTTCTTC.

This chain joins TRBV9 and TRBJ1-2, with a possible D match to TRBD1 (6 bases). Germline loops: CDR1 SGDLS, CDR2 YYNGEE. V lost 3 bases and J 8 bases, leaving 11 bases between the germline ends. The CDR3 has 12 residues. CDR3 protein: CASSAQGGGYTF. CDR3 nucleotide sequence: TGTGCCAGCAGCGCACAGGGTGGCGGCTACACCTTC. Looking up the rest from reference TRBV9 and TRBJ1-2 gives the full variable domain: DSGVTQTPKHLITATGQRVTLRCSPRSGDLSVYWYQQSLDQGLQFLIQYYNGEERAKGNILERFSAQQFPDLHSELNLSSLELGDSALYFCASSAQGGGYTFGSGTRLTVV.

This clone was seen more than once but under ten times. The chain is built from TRBV29-1 and TRBJ2-3; D perhaps matches TRBD2 (5 bases). CDR3 length: 12 amino acids. Trimming left V 4 bases short and J 5 bases short, with 10 bases between. The V gene's germline CDR1 is SQVTM and CDR2 ANQGSEA. The CDR3 DNA reads as TGCAGCGTTGTTTCGGGGTTAGATACGCAGTATTTT. It codes for CSVVSGLDTQYF.

The chain combines TRBV6-4 with TRBJ1-2, with unresolved D. CDR1 is MRHNA and CDR2 is SNTAGT in the germline V gene. V was trimmed by 2 bases and J by 0 bases, leaving 7 bases between them. This CDR3 spans 14 amino acids. CDR3 sequence (DNA): TGTGCCAGCAGTGACCAAGCTACTAACTATGGCTACACCTTC. Translating gives CASSDQATNYGYTF.

A few counts support this clone. The genes are TRBV5-5 and TRBJ1-1; possible D gene TRBD1, 5 bases. The CDR3 sequence is 14 residues long. CDR1 is SGHKS and CDR2 is YYEKEE in the germline V gene (reference sequence). The V gene lost 4 bases and the J gene lost 10 bases, with 20 bases spanning the gap. CDR3 loop: CASSVGPQAFAAFF. CDR3 DNA sequence: TGTGCCAGCAGCGTGGGTCCACAGGCTTTTGCAGCTTTCTTT.

The rearrangement links TRBV25-1 to TRBJ2-7; 11 nucleotides align to TRBD2. There are 15 residues in the CDR3. Germline assignment: CDR1 MGHDK and CDR2 SYGVNS. The V segment lost 5 bases and the J segment 4 bases; nucleotides outside the gene matches: 7. CDR3 sequence reads: CASSLFLAGGYEQYF. CDR3 nucleotide sequence: TGTGCCAGCAGTTTGTTCCTAGCGGGAGGATACGAGCAGTACTTC.

This chain connects TRBV6-5 to TRBJ2-1, with TRBD2 as a possible D gene (6 bases). V shed 2 bases and J shed 4 bases, with 15 bases lying between them. The germline V gene encodes CDR1 MNHEY and CDR2 SVGAGI. The CDR3 contains 16 residues. CDR3 in DNA: TGTGCCAGCAGTTACGGGAGGCCCCCCTTATACAATGAGCAGTTCTTC. It translates to CASSYGRPPLYNEQFF.

The gene calls are TRBV29-1 and TRBJ2-7, with D perhaps TRBD2 (7 bases). Looked up from germline, CDR1 is SQVTM and CDR2 is ANQGSEA. The CDR3 has 13 residues. Trimming removed 5 bases from V and 5 bases from J, with 16 bases in between. The CDR3 DNA follows: TGCAGCGTTCCCGGCGGAGGGGGGGACGAGCAGTACTTC. Translated: CSVPGGGGDEQYF.